This T cell receptor (beta chain) was recovered during a study of T cell responses to AZD1222 COVID-19 vaccine. V gave up 0 bases and J gave up 9 bases, with 8 bases separating them. The CDR3 covers 12 residues. Germline assignment: CDR1 ENHRY and CDR2 SYGVKD. Produced via immunoSEQ multiplex PCR; TCRdb's table is partial and in-frame only. This sample carries about 140,000 clones, around 87% of them seen once, and the ten largest clones take around 1.6%. The sample consisted of peripheral blood, taken on day 0 of AZD1222 vaccination. The chain couples TRBV10-3 to TRBJ1-1, with a possible D match to TRBD1 (6 bases). The sequence derives from an adult in good health. The CDR3 here is CAISESGGKAFF. The CDR3 coding sequence is TGTGCCATCAGTGAGTCCGGGGGCAAAGCTTTCTTT.